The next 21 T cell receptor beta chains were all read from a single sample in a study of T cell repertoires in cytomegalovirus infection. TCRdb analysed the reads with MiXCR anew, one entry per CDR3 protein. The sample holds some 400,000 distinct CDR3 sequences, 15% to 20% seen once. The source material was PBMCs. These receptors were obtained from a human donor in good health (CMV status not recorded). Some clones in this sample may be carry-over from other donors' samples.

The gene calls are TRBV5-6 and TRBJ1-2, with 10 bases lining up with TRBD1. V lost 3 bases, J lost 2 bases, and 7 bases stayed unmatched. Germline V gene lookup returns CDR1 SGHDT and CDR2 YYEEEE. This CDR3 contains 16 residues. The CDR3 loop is CASSSPGTGVNYGYTF. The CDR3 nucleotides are TGTGCCAGCAGCTCCCCCGGGACAGGGGTGAACTATGGCTACACCTTC.

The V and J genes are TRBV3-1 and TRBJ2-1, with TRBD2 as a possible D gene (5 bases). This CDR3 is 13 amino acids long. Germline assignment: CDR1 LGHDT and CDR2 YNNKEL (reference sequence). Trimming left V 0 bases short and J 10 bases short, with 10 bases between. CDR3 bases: TGTGCCAGCAGCCAAGATAGCGTGGGGGAGCAGTTCTTC. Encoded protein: CASSQDSVGEQFF.

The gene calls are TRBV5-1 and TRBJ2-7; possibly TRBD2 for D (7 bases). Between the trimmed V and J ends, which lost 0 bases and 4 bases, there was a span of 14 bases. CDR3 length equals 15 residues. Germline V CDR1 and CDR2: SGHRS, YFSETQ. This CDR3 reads CASSLVGGALYEQYF. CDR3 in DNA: TGCGCCAGCAGCTTGGTAGGGGGGGCCCTTTACGAGCAGTACTTC. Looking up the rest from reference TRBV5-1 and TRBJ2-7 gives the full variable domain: KAGVTQTPRYLIKTRGQQVTLSCSPISGHRSVSWYQQTPGQGLQFLFEYFSETQRNKGNFPGRFSGRQFSNSRSEMNVSTLELGDSALYLCASSLVGGALYEQYFGPGTRLTVT.

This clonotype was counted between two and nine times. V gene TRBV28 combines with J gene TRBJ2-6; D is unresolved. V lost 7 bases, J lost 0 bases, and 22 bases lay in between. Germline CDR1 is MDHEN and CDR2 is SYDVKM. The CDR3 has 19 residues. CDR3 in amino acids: CASTKVGFELTSGANVLTF. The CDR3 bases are TGTGCCAGCACCAAGGTGGGGTTTGAACTTACCTCTGGGGCCAACGTCCTGACTTTC.

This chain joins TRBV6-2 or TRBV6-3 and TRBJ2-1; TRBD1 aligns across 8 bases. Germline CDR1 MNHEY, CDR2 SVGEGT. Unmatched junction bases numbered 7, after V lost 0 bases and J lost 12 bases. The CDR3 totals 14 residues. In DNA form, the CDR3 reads TGTGCCAGCAGTTACTCTGGACAGGGTATCGGGCAGTTCTTC. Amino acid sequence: CASSYSGQGIGQFF.

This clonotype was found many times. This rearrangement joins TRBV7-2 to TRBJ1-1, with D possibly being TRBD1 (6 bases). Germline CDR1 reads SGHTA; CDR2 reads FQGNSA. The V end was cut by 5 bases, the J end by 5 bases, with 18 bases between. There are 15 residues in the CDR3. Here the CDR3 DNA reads TGTGCCAGCAGCATACGGGGGGGCGCCGTTACTGAAGCTTTCTTT. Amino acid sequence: CASSIRGGAVTEAFF.

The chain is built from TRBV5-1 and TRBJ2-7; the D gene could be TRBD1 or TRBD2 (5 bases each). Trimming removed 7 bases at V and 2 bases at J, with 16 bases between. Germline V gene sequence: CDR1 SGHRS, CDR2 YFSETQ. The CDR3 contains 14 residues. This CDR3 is CASYSGTAAYEQYF. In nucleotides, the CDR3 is TGCGCCAGCTACTCAGGGACGGCGGCCTACGAGCAGTACTTC. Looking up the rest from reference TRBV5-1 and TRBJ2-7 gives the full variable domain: KAGVTQTPRYLIKTRGQQVTLSCSPISGHRSVSWYQQTPGQGLQFLFEYFSETQRNKGNFPGRFSGRQFSNSRSEMNVSTLELGDSALYLCASYSGTAAYEQYFGPGTRLTVT.

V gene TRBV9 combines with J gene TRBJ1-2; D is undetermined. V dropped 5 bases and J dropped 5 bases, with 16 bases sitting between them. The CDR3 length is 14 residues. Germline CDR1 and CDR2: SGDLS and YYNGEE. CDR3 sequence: CASRPLAAGYGYTF. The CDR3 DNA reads TGTGCCAGCAGACCGCTTGCGGCTGGGTATGGCTACACCTTC. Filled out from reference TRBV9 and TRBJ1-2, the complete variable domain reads DSGVTQTPKHLITATGQRVTLRCSPRSGDLSVYWYQQSLDQGLQFLIQYYNGEERAKGNILERFSAQQFPDLHSELNLSSLELGDSALYFCASRPLAAGYGYTFGSGTRLTVV.

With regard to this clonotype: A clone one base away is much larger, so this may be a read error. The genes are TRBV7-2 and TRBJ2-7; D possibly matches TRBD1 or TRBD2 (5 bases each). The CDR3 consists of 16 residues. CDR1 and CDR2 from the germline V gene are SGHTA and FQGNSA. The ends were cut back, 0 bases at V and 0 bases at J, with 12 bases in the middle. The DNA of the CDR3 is TGTGCCAGCAGCTTAGCGGGGGACGGTAGCTCCTACGAGCAGTACTTC. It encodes CASSLAGDGSSYEQYF. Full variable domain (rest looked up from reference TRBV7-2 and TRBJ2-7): GAGVSQSPSNKVTEKGKDVELRCDPISGHTALYWYRQSLGQGLEFLIYFQGNSAPDKSGLPSDRFSAERTGGSVSTLTIQRTQQEDSAVYLCASSLAGDGSSYEQYFGPGTRLTVT.

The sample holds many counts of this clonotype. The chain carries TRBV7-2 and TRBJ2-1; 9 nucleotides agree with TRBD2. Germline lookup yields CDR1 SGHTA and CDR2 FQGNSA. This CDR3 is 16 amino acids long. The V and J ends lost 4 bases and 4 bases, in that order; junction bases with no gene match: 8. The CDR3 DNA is TGTGCCAGCAGCTCCCAGGGGCTAGCGGGGTACAATGAGCAGTTCTTC. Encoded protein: CASSSQGLAGYNEQFF. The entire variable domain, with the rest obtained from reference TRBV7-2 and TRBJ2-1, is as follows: GAGVSQSPSNKVTEKGKDVELRCDPISGHTALYWYRQSLGQGLEFLIYFQGNSAPDKSGLPSDRFSAERTGGSVSTLTIQRTQQEDSAVYLCASSSQGLAGYNEQFFGPGTRLTVL.

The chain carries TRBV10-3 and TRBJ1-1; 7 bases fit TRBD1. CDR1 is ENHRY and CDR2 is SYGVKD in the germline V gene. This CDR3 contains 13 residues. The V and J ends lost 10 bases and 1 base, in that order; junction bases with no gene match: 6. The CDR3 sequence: CATRQGPNTEAFF. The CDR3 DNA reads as TGTGCCACACGACAGGGCCCGAACACTGAAGCTTTCTTT.

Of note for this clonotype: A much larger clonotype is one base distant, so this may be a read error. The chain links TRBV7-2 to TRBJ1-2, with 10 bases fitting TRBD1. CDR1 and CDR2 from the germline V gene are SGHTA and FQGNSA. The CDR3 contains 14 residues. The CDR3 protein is CACSTTWDRGGYTF. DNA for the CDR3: TGTGCCTGCAGCACGACGTGGGACAGGGGAGGCTACACCTTC.

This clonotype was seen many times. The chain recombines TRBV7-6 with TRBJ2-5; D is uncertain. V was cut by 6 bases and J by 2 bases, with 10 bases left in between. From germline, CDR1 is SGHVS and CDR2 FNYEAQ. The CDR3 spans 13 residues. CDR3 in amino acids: CASRRTVQETQYF. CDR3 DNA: TGTGCCAGCAGAAGGACGGTACAAGAGACCCAGTACTTC.

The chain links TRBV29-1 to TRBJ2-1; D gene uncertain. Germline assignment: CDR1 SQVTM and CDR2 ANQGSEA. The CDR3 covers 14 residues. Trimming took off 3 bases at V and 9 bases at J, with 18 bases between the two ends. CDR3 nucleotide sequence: TGCAGCGTTGATGCCGGGTGGAGCTACGGTGAGCAGTTCTTC. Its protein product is CSVDAGWSYGEQFF.

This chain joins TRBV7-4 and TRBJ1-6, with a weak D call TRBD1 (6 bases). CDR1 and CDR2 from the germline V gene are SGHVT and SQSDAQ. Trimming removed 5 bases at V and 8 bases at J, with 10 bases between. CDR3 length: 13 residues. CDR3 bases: TGTGCCAGCAGCGTTAGGGGGGATTCACCCCTCCACTTT. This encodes CASSVRGDSPLHF.

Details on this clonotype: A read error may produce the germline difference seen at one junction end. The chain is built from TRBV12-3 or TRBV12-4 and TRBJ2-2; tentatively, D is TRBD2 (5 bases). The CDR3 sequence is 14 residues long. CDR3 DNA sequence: TGTGCCAGCAGCATACTACCGAGGACCGGGGAGCTGTCTTTT. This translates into CASSILPRTGELSF.

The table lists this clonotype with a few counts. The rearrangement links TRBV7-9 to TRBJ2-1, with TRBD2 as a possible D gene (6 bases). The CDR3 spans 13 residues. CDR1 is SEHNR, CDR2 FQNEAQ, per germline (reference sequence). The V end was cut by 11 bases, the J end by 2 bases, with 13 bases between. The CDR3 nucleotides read TGTGCCCCCAAGCGGGCCACCTACAATGAGCAGTTCTTC. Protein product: CAPKRATYNEQFF.

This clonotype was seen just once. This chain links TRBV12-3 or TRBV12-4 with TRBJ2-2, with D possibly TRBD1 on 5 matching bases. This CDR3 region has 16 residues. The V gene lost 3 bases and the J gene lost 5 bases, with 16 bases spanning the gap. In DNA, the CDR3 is TGTGCCAGCAGTTTCGGTATGGGGCTCGGAACCGGGGAGCTGTTTTTT. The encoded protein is CASSFGMGLGTGELFF.

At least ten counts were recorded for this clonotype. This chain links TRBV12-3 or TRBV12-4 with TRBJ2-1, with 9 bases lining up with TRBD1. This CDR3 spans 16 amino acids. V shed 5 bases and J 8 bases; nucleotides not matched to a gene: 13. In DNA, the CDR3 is TGTGCCAGCAGTACTGATCCGGGACAGGGCTTCGATGAGCAGTTCTTC. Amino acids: CASSTDPGQGFDEQFF.

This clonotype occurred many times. The chain's CDR3 is CAISEDRANTGELFF. The DNA of the CDR3 is TGTGCCATCAGTGAGGACAGAGCGAACACCGGGGAGCTGTTTTTT. The rearrangement joins TRBV10-3 to TRBJ2-2; weak D call: TRBD1 (5 bases). Germline loops: CDR1 ENHRY, CDR2 SYGVKD. This CDR3 comprises 15 residues. Trimming took off 2 bases at V and 0 bases at J, with 7 bases between the two ends.

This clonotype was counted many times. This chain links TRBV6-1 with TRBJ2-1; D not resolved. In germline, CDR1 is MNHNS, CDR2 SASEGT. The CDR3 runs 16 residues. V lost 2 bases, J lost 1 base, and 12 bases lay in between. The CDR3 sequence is CASSERDWSSYNEQFF. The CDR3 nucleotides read TGTGCCAGCAGTGAACGAGACTGGTCGTCCTACAATGAGCAGTTCTTC.